This T cell receptor beta chain was sequenced during a study of tumor and adjacent non-tumor tissue in lung cancer. A modified ARM-PCR protocol with three rounds of nested PCR amplified TCRbeta. TCRdb itself ran the multiplex PCR reads through MiXCR, one entry per CDR3 protein. This sample has approximately 90,000 distinct CDR3 sequences, with around 57% found just once. No cell sorting was done before RNA was extracted from the tissue. The V and J ends lost 6 bases and 7 bases respectively, with 18 bases between them. In germline, CDR1 is WSHSY, CDR2 SAAADI. There are 14 residues in the CDR3. This TCR came from a man between 65 and 79 years old with non-small cell lung cancer. Sample: lung tumor tissue. This chain links TRBV10-2 with TRBJ2-5; TRBD2 might be the D (6 bases). CDR3 DNA sequence: TGCGCCAGCAGGAGGACTAATATATGGTCGACCCAGTACTTC. Translation gives CASRRTNIWSTQYF.